The 5 T cell receptor beta chains below were found in one sample sequenced in a study of blood T cell repertoires in COVID-19. Sequenced by immunoSEQ multiplex PCR; TCRdb stores in-frame clones only, minus some. There are tens of thousands of clones in the sample; about nine tenths occur only once, and 4.5% to 5.5% lies in the top ten. Sequencing input: peripheral blood. All receptors come from a man between 60 and 70 years old with COVID-19, enrolled during active disease.

This chain connects TRBV5-1 to TRBJ2-1; 9 positions agree with TRBD2. Germline CDR1 is SGHRS and CDR2 is YFSETQ. With 2 bases clipped from V and 15 bases from J, the junction kept 3 bases outside the gene matches. The CDR3 is 11 residues long. The CDR3: CASSLAGGRFF. For the CDR3, the DNA is TGCGCCAGCAGCTTAGCGGGAGGTCGGTTCTTC.

The chain employs TRBV3-1 (or the pseudogene TRBV3-2) and TRBJ1-6; D gene unclear. Trimming shortened V by 0 bases and J by 10 bases, and 10 bases separated the two germline ends. The germline V gene encodes CDR1 LGHDT and CDR2 YNNKEL (reference sequence). The CDR3 has 14 residues. The CDR3 loop reads CASSQEYSGSPLHF. The CDR3 DNA is TGTGCCAGCAGCCAAGAGTATAGCGGATCACCCCTCCACTTT.

The chain links TRBV12-5 to TRBJ1-1; D call uncertain. This CDR3 is built from 13 residues. Germline assignment: CDR1 LGHNT and CDR2 FRNRAP. V gave up 6 bases and J gave up 5 bases, with 13 bases separating them. The CDR3 DNA reads TGTGCTAGTGGCCAAGATAGAAAAACTGAAGCTTTCTTT. It translates to CASGQDRKTEAFF.

This chain uses TRBV14 with TRBJ2-1, with TRBD1 matching 7 bases. The V and J ends lost 4 bases and 0 bases, in that order; junction bases with no gene match: 3. This CDR3 has 15 amino acids. The V gene's germline CDR1 is SGHDN and CDR2 FVKESK. CDR3 sequence reads: CASSLSGGSYNEQFF. The CDR3 nucleotides are TGTGCCAGCAGCCTATCAGGGGGCTCCTACAATGAGCAGTTCTTC.

Comments on this clone: Other DNA sequences from this sample encode an identical CDR3 as well. The V gene is TRBV5-1, the J gene TRBJ1-4; possible D gene TRBD1, 5 bases. Germline CDR1 reads SGHRS; CDR2 reads YFSETQ. The V end lost 2 bases, the J end lost 0 bases, and 5 bases lay between the germline ends. The length of the CDR3 is 14 residues. CDR3 region: CASSLGATNEKLFF. The CDR3 nucleotides are TGCGCCAGCAGCTTAGGGGCAACTAATGAAAAACTGTTTTTT.